These 29 T cell receptor beta chains originate from one sample sequenced in a study of blood T cell repertoires in COVID-19. Sequencing used immunoSEQ multiplex PCR; TCRdb keeps in-frame clones, though not all of them. The sample carries some 100,000 clones, 83% recorded once. Sequenced: peripheral blood. These receptors were obtained from an older woman with acute or convalescent COVID-19.

The chain carries TRBV5-1 and TRBJ2-2, with a tentative D call TRBD1 (7 bases). The CDR3 loop spans 16 amino acids. CDR1 is SGHRS and CDR2 is YFSETQ in the germline V gene. V lost 10 bases to trimming and J lost 1 base, with 20 bases between them. DNA of the CDR3: TGCGCCTCCAGGGGGACTCCTCCCATGAACACCGGGGAGCTGTTTTTT. Its protein product is CASRGTPPMNTGELFF.

The rearrangement uses TRBV3-1 (or the pseudogene TRBV3-2) and TRBJ2-1, with TRBD2 matching 8 bases. Germline V gene lookup returns CDR1 LGHDT and CDR2 YNNKEL (reference sequence). V was clipped by 1 base and J by 12 bases; unmatched bases: 8. The CDR3 is 14 residues long. The CDR3 here is CASSQAGGSLGQFF. The CDR3 nucleotides read TGTGCCAGCAGCCAAGCGGGGGGGTCCCTAGGGCAGTTCTTC.

V gene TRBV7-2 combines with J gene TRBJ2-1, with 7 bases aligning to TRBD1. The CDR3 runs 15 residues. With 3 bases clipped from V and 0 bases from J, the junction kept 2 bases outside the gene matches. The germline gives CDR1 SGHTA, CDR2 FQGNSA. This CDR3 is CASSLTGSSYNEQFF. For the CDR3, the DNA is TGTGCCAGCAGCTTGACAGGGAGCTCCTACAATGAGCAGTTCTTC.

The chain combines TRBV10-3 with TRBJ2-1, with D maybe TRBD1 (6 bases). Trimming left V 7 bases short and J 5 bases short, with 15 bases between. Germline lookup yields CDR1 ENHRY and CDR2 SYGVKD. The CDR3 has 14 amino acids. This chain's CDR3 is CAITSRDTDNEQFF. The CDR3 nucleotides are TGTGCCATCACCTCCCGGGACACAGACAATGAGCAGTTCTTC.

V is TRBV24-1 and J is TRBJ2-5, with 8 bases fitting TRBD2. The trim removed 9 bases at V and 1 base at J, leaving 3 bases unmatched. Per the germline V gene, CDR1 is KGHDR and CDR2 is SFDVKD. The CDR3 runs to 13 residues. The CDR3 coding sequence is TGTGCCACCGGGGCGGGGGGCCAAGAGACCCAGTACTTC. This translates into CATGAGGQETQYF.

The V call is TRBV27, the J call TRBJ1-5; 7 bases map to TRBD1. This CDR3 comprises 13 residues. J gave up 7 bases and V 6 bases, and 6 bases lay outside the gene matches. Looked up from germline, CDR1 is MNHEY and CDR2 is SMNVEV (reference sequence). Here the CDR3 DNA reads TGTGCCAGCAGCCAGGACAGGTTCCAGCCCCAGCATTTT. Translated: CASSQDRFQPQHF.

The chain recombines TRBV18 with TRBJ1-2; 9 bases line up with TRBD1. Unmatched junction bases numbered 7, after V lost 6 bases and J lost 8 bases. CDR3 length: 13 amino acids. Germline CDR1 is KGHSH and CDR2 is LQKENI. CDR3 protein: CASSRDRVVGYTF. DNA of the CDR3: TGTGCCAGCTCTCGGGACAGGGTCGTGGGCTACACCTTC. Complete variable domain (other parts from reference TRBV18 and TRBJ1-2): NAGVMQNPRHLVRRRGQEARLRCSPMKGHSHVYWYRQLPEEGLKFMVYLQKENIIDESGMPKERFSAEFPKEGPSILRIQQVVRGDSAAYFCASSRDRVVGYTFGSGTRLTVV.

The chain employs TRBV2 and TRBJ1-2; D gene uncertain. Per the germline V gene, CDR1 is SNHLY and CDR2 is FYNNEI. The germline V and J ends were trimmed by 8 bases and 5 bases, with 9 bases remaining between them. The CDR3 is 11 amino acids. For the CDR3, the DNA is TGTGCCAGCCGGAGCTTATATGGCTACACCTTC. Its translation is CASRSLYGYTF. Using reference TRBV2 and TRBJ1-2 for the parts outside the CDR3, the full variable domain is EPEVTQTPSHQVTQMGQEVILRCVPISNHLYFYWYRQILGQKVEFLVSFYNNEISEKSEIFDDQFSVERPDGSNFTLKIRSTKLEDSAMYFCASRSLYGYTFGSGTRLTVV.

The V gene is TRBV20-1, the J gene TRBJ2-6; 8 bases are shared with TRBD1. Per the germline V gene, CDR1 is DFQATT and CDR2 is SNEGSKA (reference sequence). This CDR3 is built from 16 residues. Trimming at V came to 6 bases and at J to 3 bases, leaving 10 bases not matched to a gene. CDR3 region: CSASRTGSSGANVLTF. CDR3 bases: TGCAGTGCCAGTAGGACAGGGTCCAGTGGGGCCAACGTCCTGACTTTC.

The V and J genes are TRBV7-8 and TRBJ1-5, with D maybe TRBD1 (5 bases). CDR1 is SGHVS, CDR2 FQNEAQ, per germline. The CDR3 totals 17 residues. Trimming removed 5 bases at V and 6 bases at J, with 23 bases between. In DNA form, the CDR3 reads TGTGCCAGCAGCCCCCTGGAGGGTTTGATCGGGGGTCAGCCCCAGCATTTT. This sequence encodes CASSPLEGLIGGQPQHF. The full variable domain, in which reference TRBV7-8 and TRBJ1-5 provide the parts outside the CDR3, is GAGVSQSPRYKVAKRGQDVALRCDPISGHVSLFWYQQALGQGPEFLTYFQNEAQLDKSGLPSDRFFAERPEGSVSTLKIQRTQQEDSAVYLCASSPLEGLIGGQPQHFGDGTRLSIL.

This clone has just a few counts. The chain has TRBV18 and TRBJ1-2; 8 bases match TRBD1. This CDR3 spans 13 amino acids. From germline, CDR1 is KGHSH and CDR2 LQKENI. Losses at the gene ends were 6 bases for V and 4 bases for J; bases not matched to a gene: 4. CDR3 in DNA: TGTGCCAGCTCGCCCGACAGGGGCTATGGCTACACCTTC. It yields the protein CASSPDRGYGYTF. The whole variable domain, remainder taken from reference TRBV18 and TRBJ1-2, is NAGVMQNPRHLVRRRGQEARLRCSPMKGHSHVYWYRQLPEEGLKFMVYLQKENIIDESGMPKERFSAEFPKEGPSILRIQQVVRGDSAAYFCASSPDRGYGYTFGSGTRLTVV.

This sequence joins TRBV15 and TRBJ2-7; possibly TRBD1 for D (5 bases). V was clipped by 1 base and J by 3 bases, with 13 bases between them. This CDR3 is built from 15 residues. Germline CDR1 is LNHNV and CDR2 is YYDKDF (reference sequence). The CDR3 nucleotides are TGTGCCACCAGCAGAGTACCTCCACAGGACTACGAGCAGTACTTC. It translates to CATSRVPPQDYEQYF.

The V call is TRBV4-2, the J call TRBJ2-5; 13 bases are a match to TRBD2. This CDR3 contains 19 residues. V lost 0 bases to trimming and J lost 0 bases; unmatched junction nucleotides: 7. Germline CDR1 and CDR2: LGHNA and YNFKEQ. The CDR3 region has the DNA TGTGCCAGCAGCCAAGATCCCGAGACTAGCGGGGGGTACCAAGAGACCCAGTACTTC. Amino acids: CASSQDPETSGGYQETQYF.

The chain joins TRBV7-9 to TRBJ2-7, with TRBD2 matching 8 bases. The V segment lost 11 bases and the J segment 3 bases; nucleotides outside the gene matches: 9. This CDR3 has 13 residues. In germline, CDR1 is SEHNR, CDR2 FQNEAQ (reference sequence). CDR3 loop: CAGGSAGVYEQYF. CDR3 in DNA: TGTGCCGGGGGTTCAGCGGGAGTCTACGAGCAGTACTTC.

The chain combines TRBV7-9 with TRBJ1-2; a weak D match, TRBD1 (6 bases). Germline-derived CDR1 and CDR2 are SEHNR and FQNEAQ (reference sequence). V was trimmed by 4 bases and J by 5 bases, leaving 17 bases between them. The CDR3 length is 15 residues. The CDR3 nucleotides read TGTGCCAGCAGCTCGACAGGAAACGAGGGGTATGGCTACACCTTC. Protein: CASSSTGNEGYGYTF.

Turning to this clone: The sample has other DNA sequences that encode this CDR3 too. The chain recombines TRBV20-1 with TRBJ2-7; TRBD2 might be the D (6 bases). The V end lost 3 bases, the J end lost 5 bases, and 8 bases lay between the germline ends. CDR3 size: 11 residues. The germline CDR1 and CDR2 sequences are DFQATT and SNEGSKA (reference sequence). CDR3 nucleotide sequence: TGCAGTGCTAGTAGCGGCCACGAGCAGTACTTC. Its translation is CSASSGHEQYF.

The CDR3 region is CASVARLPDRDSSPLHF. CDR3 DNA: TGTGCCAGCGTCGCGCGGTTACCTGACAGGGACAGTTCACCCCTCCACTTT. This chain links TRBV27 with TRBJ1-6; 7 nucleotides align to TRBD1. Trimming at V came to 8 bases and at J to 9 bases, leaving 19 bases not matched to a gene. The CDR3 spans 17 residues. Germline assignment: CDR1 MNHEY and CDR2 SMNVEV (reference sequence).

The chain joins TRBV24-1 to TRBJ2-1; D is undetermined. Germline V CDR1 and CDR2: KGHDR, SFDVKD. Trimming stripped 5 bases from V and 0 bases from J, with 13 bases between. This CDR3 region has 16 residues. CDR3 protein: CATSGRSTNSYNEQFF. CDR3 coding DNA: TGTGCCACCAGTGGTAGGAGTACCAACTCCTACAATGAGCAGTTCTTC.

This clone was observed a single time. CDR3 DNA sequence: TGTGCCAGCAGTGAAATGGGGGCAGGGTATGGCTACACCTTC. Translation gives CASSEMGAGYGYTF. The chain recombines TRBV2 with TRBJ1-2; D possibly corresponds to TRBD1 (6 bases). Trimming took off 2 bases at V and 5 bases at J, with 12 bases between the two ends. The CDR3 sequence is 14 residues long. CDR1 and CDR2 (germline): SNHLY, FYNNEI. The variable domain in full, with the rest retrieved from reference TRBV2 and TRBJ1-2, is EPEVTQTPSHQVTQMGQEVILRCVPISNHLYFYWYRQILGQKVEFLVSFYNNEISEKSEIFDDQFSVERPDGSNFTLKIRSTKLEDSAMYFCASSEMGAGYGYTFGSGTRLTVV.

The chain is built from TRBV2 and TRBJ1-4, with D hard to call. The CDR3 length is 13 residues. Germline CDR1 reads SNHLY; CDR2 reads FYNNEI. The V and J ends lost 8 bases and 11 bases respectively, with 18 bases between them. DNA of the CDR3: TGTGCCAGCGAAGGACGAGGGAATGGGAAACTGTTTTTT. It encodes CASEGRGNGKLFF.

This chain joins TRBV7-6 and TRBJ2-2, with D perhaps matching TRBD2 (5 bases). Germline loops: CDR1 SGHVS, CDR2 FNYEAQ. The length of the CDR3 is 16 residues. The V end lost 5 bases, the J end lost 1 base, and 14 bases lay between the germline ends. In nucleotides, the CDR3 is TGTGCCAGCAGCCGAACGAGGGCAGAGAACACCGGGGAGCTGTTTTTT. Its protein is CASSRTRAENTGELFF. Drawing the rest from reference TRBV7-6 and TRBJ2-2, the complete variable domain is GAGVSQSPRYKVTKRGQDVALRCDPISGHVSLYWYRQALGQGPEFLTYFNYEAQQDKSGLPNDRFSAERPEGSISTLTIQRTEQRDSAMYRCASSRTRAENTGELFFGEGSRLTVL.

The chain combines TRBV30 with TRBJ1-2; D is possibly TRBD1 (6 bases). Germline assignment: CDR1 GTSNPN and CDR2 SVGIG (reference sequence). This CDR3 contains 11 residues. Trimming removed 5 bases from V and 7 bases from J, with 11 bases in between. This CDR3 reads CAWGVGAGYTF. The CDR3 DNA reads as TGTGCCTGGGGGGTGGGGGCTGGCTACACCTTC.

The chain uses TRBV6-1 and TRBJ2-3, with D maybe TRBD2 (6 bases). With 3 bases removed from V and 2 bases from J, the gap between germline ends came to 12 bases. The CDR3 has 15 amino acids. Per the germline V gene, CDR1 is MNHNS and CDR2 is SASEGT. Here the CDR3 reads CASSDRTTNTDTQYF. In DNA, the CDR3 is TGTGCCAGCAGTGATCGGACTACAAACACAGATACGCAGTATTTT.

This clone came up a few times. The chain has TRBV28 and TRBJ2-1; maybe TRBD1 (6 bases). CDR3 length: 14 amino acids. From germline, CDR1 is MDHEN and CDR2 SYDVKM. Trimming left V 5 bases short and J 7 bases short, with 15 bases between. In DNA, the CDR3 is TGTGCCAGCAGTCCCCTCCAGGGGTGGAATGAGCAGTTCTTC. It yields the protein CASSPLQGWNEQFF.

J is TRBJ2-6 and V is TRBV19, with 7 bases identical to TRBD1. Germline-derived CDR1 and CDR2 are LNHDA and SQIVND (reference sequence). Losses at the gene ends were 3 bases for V and 2 bases for J; bases not matched to a gene: 4. The CDR3 is made up of 16 amino acids. The CDR3 region has the DNA TGTGCCAGTAGTATGCCCCAGGGGGCTGGGGCCAACGTCCTGACTTTC. It yields the protein CASSMPQGAGANVLTF.

The chain uses TRBV9 and TRBJ1-3; D call uncertain. Germline assignment: CDR1 SGDLS and CDR2 YYNGEE. V was pared by 4 bases and J by 4 bases, with 18 bases between. The CDR3 length is 16 residues. The CDR3 loop reads CASSIWPQAGGNTIYF. The CDR3 nucleotides read TGTGCCAGCAGCATTTGGCCCCAAGCGGGGGGAAACACCATATATTTT.

The V gene is TRBV2, the J gene TRBJ1-4; 7 bases align to TRBD1. Trimming took 6 bases from V and 8 from J; bases not matched to a gene: 9. The CDR3 totals 14 residues. CDR1 and CDR2 (germline): SNHLY, FYNNEI. In nucleotides, the CDR3 is TGTGCCAGCAGGACACAGGGGATGGGCGAAAAACTGTTTTTT. It translates to CASRTQGMGEKLFF. Combining the CDR3 with reference TRBV2 and TRBJ1-4 gives the whole variable domain EPEVTQTPSHQVTQMGQEVILRCVPISNHLYFYWYRQILGQKVEFLVSFYNNEISEKSEIFDDQFSVERPDGSNFTLKIRSTKLEDSAMYFCASRTQGMGEKLFFGSGTQLSVL.

This chain uses TRBV7-2 with TRBJ1-3; D is uncertain. CDR1 and CDR2 (germline): SGHTA, FQGNSA. CDR3 size: 13 residues. V lost 2 bases, J lost 6 bases, and 8 bases lay in between. The CDR3 is CASSLSEENTIYF. The CDR3 region has the DNA TGTGCCAGCAGCTTATCTGAGGAAAACACCATATATTTT. Combining the CDR3 with reference TRBV7-2 and TRBJ1-3 gives the whole variable domain GAGVSQSPSNKVTEKGKDVELRCDPISGHTALYWYRQSLGQGLEFLIYFQGNSAPDKSGLPSDRFSAERTGGSVSTLTIQRTQQEDSAVYLCASSLSEENTIYFGEGSWLTVV.

V and J are TRBV2 and TRBJ2-7; 8 bases map to TRBD1. Germline loops: CDR1 SNHLY, CDR2 FYNNEI. This CDR3 has 14 amino acids. With 6 bases clipped from V and 4 bases from J, the junction kept 8 bases outside the gene matches. CDR3 loop: CASSADRVTYEQYF. The CDR3 coding sequence is TGTGCCAGCAGCGCGGACAGGGTAACTTACGAGCAGTACTTC.